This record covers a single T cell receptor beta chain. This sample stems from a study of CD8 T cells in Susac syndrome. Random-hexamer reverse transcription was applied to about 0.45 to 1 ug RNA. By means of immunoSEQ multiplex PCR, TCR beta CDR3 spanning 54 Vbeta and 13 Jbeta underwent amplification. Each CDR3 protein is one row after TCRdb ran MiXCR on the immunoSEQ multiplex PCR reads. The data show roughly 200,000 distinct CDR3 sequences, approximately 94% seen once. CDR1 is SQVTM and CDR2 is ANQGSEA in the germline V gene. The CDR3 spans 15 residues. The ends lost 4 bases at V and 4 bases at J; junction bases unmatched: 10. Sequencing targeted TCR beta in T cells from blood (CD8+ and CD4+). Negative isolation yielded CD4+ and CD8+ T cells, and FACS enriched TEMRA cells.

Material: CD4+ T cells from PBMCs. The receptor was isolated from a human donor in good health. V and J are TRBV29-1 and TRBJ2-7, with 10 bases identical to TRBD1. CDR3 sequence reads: CSVVGGDRGFYEQYF. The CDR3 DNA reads TGCAGCGTTGTTGGTGGGGACAGGGGTTTTTACGAGCAGTACTTC.